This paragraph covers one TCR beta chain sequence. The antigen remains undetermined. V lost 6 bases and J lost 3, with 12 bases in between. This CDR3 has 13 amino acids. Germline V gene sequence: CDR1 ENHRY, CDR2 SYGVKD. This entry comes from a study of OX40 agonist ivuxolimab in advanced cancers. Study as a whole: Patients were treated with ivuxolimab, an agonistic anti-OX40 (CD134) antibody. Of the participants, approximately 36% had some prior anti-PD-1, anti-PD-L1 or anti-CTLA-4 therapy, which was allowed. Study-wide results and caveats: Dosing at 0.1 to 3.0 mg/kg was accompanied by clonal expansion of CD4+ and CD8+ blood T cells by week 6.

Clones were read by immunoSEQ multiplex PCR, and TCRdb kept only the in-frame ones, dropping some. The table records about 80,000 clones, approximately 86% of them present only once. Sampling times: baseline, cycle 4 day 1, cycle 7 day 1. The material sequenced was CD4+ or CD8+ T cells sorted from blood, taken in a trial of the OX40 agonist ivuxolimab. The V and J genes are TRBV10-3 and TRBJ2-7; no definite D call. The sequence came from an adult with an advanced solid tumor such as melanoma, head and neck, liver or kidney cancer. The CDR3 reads CAIRFRFNYEQYF. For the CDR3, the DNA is TGTGCCATCAGGTTCAGGTTCAACTACGAGCAGTACTTC.